This TCR beta chain is drawn from a study of cytomegalovirus exposure and HLA in healthy donors. Healthy individuals who donated bone marrow served as the donors. The PCR had 60 Vbeta and 13 Jbeta primers. The data were produced by immunoSEQ multiplex PCR, yet TCRdb's version contains in-frame clones alone and is incomplete. This sample has 250,000 to 350,000 clones, with 70% to 90% found just once. Study observations and caveats: The dataset shows that most TCR sequences were rare, while some public TCRs occurred in many donors.

About this clone: Its antigen is not known.

The CDR3 has 15 residues. Germline-derived CDR1 and CDR2 are MNHNS and SASEGT. V lost 7 bases to trimming and J lost 2 bases, with 14 bases between them. The source is a woman between 18 and 30 years old in good health and CMV-seronegative. The material sequenced was PBMCs. The V and J genes are TRBV6-1 and TRBJ2-2; tentative D call: TRBD1 (6 bases). The chain's CDR3 is CASTRGDINTGELFF. The CDR3 nucleotides are TGTGCCAGCACCAGAGGGGACATCAACACCGGGGAGCTGTTTTTT.